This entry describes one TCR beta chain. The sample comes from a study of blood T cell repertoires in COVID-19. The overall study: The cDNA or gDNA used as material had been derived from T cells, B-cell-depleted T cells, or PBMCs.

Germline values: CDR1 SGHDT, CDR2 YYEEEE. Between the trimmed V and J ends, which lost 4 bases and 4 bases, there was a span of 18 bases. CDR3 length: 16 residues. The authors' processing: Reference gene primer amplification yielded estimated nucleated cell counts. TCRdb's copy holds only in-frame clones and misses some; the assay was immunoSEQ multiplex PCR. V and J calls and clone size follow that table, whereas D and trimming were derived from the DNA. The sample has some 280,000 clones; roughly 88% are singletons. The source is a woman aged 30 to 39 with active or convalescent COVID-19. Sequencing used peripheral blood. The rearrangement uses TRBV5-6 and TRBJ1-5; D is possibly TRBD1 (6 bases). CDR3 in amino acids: CASSQGQLMTNQPQHF. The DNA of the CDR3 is TGTGCCAGCAGCCAGGGACAACTTATGACAAATCAGCCCCAGCATTTT.